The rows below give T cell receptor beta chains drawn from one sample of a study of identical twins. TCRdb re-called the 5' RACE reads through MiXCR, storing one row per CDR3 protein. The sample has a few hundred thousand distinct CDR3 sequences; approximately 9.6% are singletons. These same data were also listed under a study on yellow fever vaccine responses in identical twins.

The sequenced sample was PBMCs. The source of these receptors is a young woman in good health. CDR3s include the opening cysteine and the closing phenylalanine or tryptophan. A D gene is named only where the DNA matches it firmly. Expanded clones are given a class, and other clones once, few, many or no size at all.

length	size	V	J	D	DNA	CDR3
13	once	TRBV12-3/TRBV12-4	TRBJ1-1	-	TGTGCCAGCATCCCACAGGGATTTTCTGAAGCTTTCTTT	CASIPQGFSEAFF
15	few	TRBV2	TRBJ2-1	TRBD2	TGTGCCAGCAGACCCTGGACTAGCGGGGGGGCCCGGCAGTTCTTC	CASRPWTSGGARQFF
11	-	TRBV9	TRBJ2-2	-	TGTGCCAGCGGGATGACCGGGGAGCTGTTTTTT	CASGMTGELFF
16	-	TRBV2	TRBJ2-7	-	TGTGCCAGCAGTGAAGACAGAACTCAGTTCTCCTACGAGCAGTACTTC	CASSEDRTQFSYEQYF
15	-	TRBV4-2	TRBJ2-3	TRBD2	TGTGCCAGCAGCCAAGAGCGGGGGGGCGCAGATACGCAGTATTTT	CASSQERGGADTQYF
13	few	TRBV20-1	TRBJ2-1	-	TGCAGTGCTAGGGGGCAGTCCTACAATGAGCAGTTCTTC	CSARGQSYNEQFF
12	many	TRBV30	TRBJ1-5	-	TGTGCCTGGAGTGTACAGGGTCAGCCCCAGCATTTT	CAWSVQGQPQHF
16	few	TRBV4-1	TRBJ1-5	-	TGCGCCAGCAGCCAAGGGCCGGGATATCCAGGGAGGCCCCAGCATTTT	CASSQGPGYPGRPQHF
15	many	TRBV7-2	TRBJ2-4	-	TGTGCCAGCAGCTCCCCCACTAAAGCCAAAAACATTCAGTACTTC	CASSSPTKAKNIQYF
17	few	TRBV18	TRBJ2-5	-	TGTGCCAGCTCCCCCTTAGGGGCAGGCGTCATCCAAGAGACCCAGTACTTC	CASSPLGAGVIQETQYF
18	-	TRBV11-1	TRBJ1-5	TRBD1	TGTGCCAGCAGCCGAGACAGGGGGCGAGGACAAAGCAATCAGCCCCAGCATTTT	CASSRDRGRGQSNQPQHF
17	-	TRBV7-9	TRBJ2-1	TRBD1	TGTGCCAGCATCTCAGACAGGGGAGGCTCGCAATACAATGAGCAGTTCTTC	CASISDRGGSQYNEQFF
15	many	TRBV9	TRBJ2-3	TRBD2	TGTGCCAGCAGCCGACTAGCGGGGAACACAGATACGCAGTATTTT	CASSRLAGNTDTQYF
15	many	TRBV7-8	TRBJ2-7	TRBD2	TGTGCCAGCAGCCATCCGGGACTAGGCCTTAATGAGCAGTACTTC	CASSHPGLGLNEQYF
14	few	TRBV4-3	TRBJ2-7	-	TGCGCCAGCAGCCCCGGGCCACCCGCCTACGAGCAGTACTTC	CASSPGPPAYEQYF
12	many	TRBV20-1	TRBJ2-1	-	TGCAGTGCCCCCTCGGGCGGGAATGAGCAGTTCTTC	CSAPSGGNEQFF
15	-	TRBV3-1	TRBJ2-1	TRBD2	TGTGCCAGCAGCCAACCGGGACTACCCTACAATGAGCAGTTCTTC	CASSQPGLPYNEQFF
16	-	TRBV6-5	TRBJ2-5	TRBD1	TGTGCCAGCAGTTACTTACGACCGGGACAGCAAGAGACCCAGTACTTC	CASSYLRPGQQETQYF
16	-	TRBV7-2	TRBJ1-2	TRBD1	TGTGCCAGCAGCTTTGGGGGACAGGGGGCCCACTATGGCTACACCTTC	CASSFGGQGAHYGYTF
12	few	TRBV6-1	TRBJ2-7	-	TGTGCCAGCAGTCGGCACCAGGGGTCGTGGTACTTC	CASSRHQGSWYF
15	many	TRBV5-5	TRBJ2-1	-	TGTGCCAGCAGCCTAGTGGTGCTCGACACCAATGAGCAGTTCTTC	CASSLVVLDTNEQFF
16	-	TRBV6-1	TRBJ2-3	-	TGTGCCAGCAGTGAAGTTCTCCAGGCTCGGGCAGATACGCAGTATTTT	CASSEVLQARADTQYF
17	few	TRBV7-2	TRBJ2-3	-	TGTGCCAGCAGCCCCTCAGTTTACGGGGGCTTCACAGATACGCAGTATTTT	CASSPSVYGGFTDTQYF
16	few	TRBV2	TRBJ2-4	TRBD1	TGTGCCAGCAGTGAAGAGACAGGGGGCTACGGGAACATTCAGTACTTC	CASSEETGGYGNIQYF
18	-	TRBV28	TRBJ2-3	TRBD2	TGTGCCAGCAGTTTGTCGACTAGCGGGAGGACTAGCACAGATACGCAGTATTTT	CASSLSTSGRTSTDTQYF
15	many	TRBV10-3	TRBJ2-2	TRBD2	TGTGCCATCAGCGCTAGCGGGAGCAACACCGGGGAGCTGTTTTTT	CAISASGSNTGELFF
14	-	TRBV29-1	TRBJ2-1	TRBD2	TGCAGCGCGAGAGTAGCGGGAGGGACGGGGGAGCAGTTCTTC	CSARVAGGTGEQFF
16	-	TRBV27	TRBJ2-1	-	TGTGCCAGCAGTTTATCGAGACAAGCCTCTGGGGGTGAGCAGTTCTTC	CASSLSRQASGGEQFF
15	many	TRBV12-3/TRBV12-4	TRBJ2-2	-	TGTGCCAGCAGTTTAGGGGGGGGCATCACCGGGGAGCTGTTTTTT	CASSLGGGITGELFF
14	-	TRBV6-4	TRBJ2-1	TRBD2	TGTGCCAGTCGTATAACTAGCGGGAGAGATGAGCAGTTCTTC	CASRITSGRDEQFF
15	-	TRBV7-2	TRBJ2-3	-	TGTGCCAGCAGCTTAGTTACTAGCAGCACAGATACGCAGTATTTT	CASSLVTSSTDTQYF
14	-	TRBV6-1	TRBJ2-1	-	TGTGCCAGCAGTGAAGTTGGAGCAACCCATGAGCAGTTCTTC	CASSEVGATHEQFF
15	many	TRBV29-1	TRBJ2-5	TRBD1	TGCAGCGTTGAAGAGACAGGGACAGGGTTGGAGACCCAGTACTTC	CSVEETGTGLETQYF
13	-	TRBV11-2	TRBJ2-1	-	TGTGCCAGCAGGGTATTAGGGCTAGATGAGCAGTTCTTC	CASRVLGLDEQFF
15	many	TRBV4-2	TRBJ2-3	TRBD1	TGTGCCAGCAGCCAAGCTCAGGGGGCCGCAGATACGCAGTATTTT	CASSQAQGAADTQYF
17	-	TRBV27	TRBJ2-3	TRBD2	TGTGCCAGCAGCACTAGCGGGGGGGCCGGGTGGATAGATACGCAGTATTTT	CASSTSGGAGWIDTQYF